Below, one T cell receptor beta chain is given with its context. Its antigen is not known. UMI-tagged TRB cDNA libraries were built via 5' RACE. Reprocessing the 5' RACE reads, TCRdb reports a single entry for every CDR3 protein and omits DNA. With about 130,000 distinct CDR3 sequences in the sample, the ten largest clones hold 0.4% to 0.5%. The sample comes from a study of CXCR3-negative and CXCR3-positive naive CD8 T cells. Overall study findings and caveats: Naive cells positive for CXCR3 carried more hydrophobic TRB CDR3s than CXCR3-negative ones. TRBV-TRBJ usage matched between naive CXCR3-negative and CXCR3-positive cells but not between memory cells. Diversity proved comparably high across both naive subsets and much lower in memory CD8+ cells.

Germline V gene lookup returns CDR1 DFQATT and CDR2 SNEGSKA (reference sequence). CDR3 length: 16 residues. This receptor was taken from a human donor in good health. Some clones in this sample may be carry-over from other donors' samples. What was sequenced was naive CXCR3+ CD8+ T cells from blood. Subset specified: CD45RO-CCR7+CD27+CD95- naive CD8+ T cells expressing CXCR3 (TNR3+). The genes are TRBV20-1 and TRBJ2-2; the D gene TCRdb calls, TRBD1, cannot be checked with no DNA. CDR3 protein: CSALPWTGGNTGELFF.